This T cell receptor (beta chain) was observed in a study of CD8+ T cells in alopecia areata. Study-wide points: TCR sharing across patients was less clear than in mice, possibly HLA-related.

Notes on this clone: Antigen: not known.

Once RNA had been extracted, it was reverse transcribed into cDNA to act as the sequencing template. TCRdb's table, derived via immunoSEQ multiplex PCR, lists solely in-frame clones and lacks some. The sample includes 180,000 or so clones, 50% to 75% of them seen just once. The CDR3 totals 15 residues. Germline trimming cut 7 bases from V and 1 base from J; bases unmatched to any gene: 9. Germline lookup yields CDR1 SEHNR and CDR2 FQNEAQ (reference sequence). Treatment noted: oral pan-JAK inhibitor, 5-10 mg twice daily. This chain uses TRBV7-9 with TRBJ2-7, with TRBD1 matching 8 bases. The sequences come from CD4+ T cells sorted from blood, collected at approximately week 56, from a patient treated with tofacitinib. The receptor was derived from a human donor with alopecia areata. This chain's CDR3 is CASTGGQGASYEQYF. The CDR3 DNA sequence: TGTGCCAGCACTGGCGGGCAGGGGGCTTCCTACGAGCAGTACTTC. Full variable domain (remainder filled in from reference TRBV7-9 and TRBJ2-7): DTGVSQNPRHKITKRGQNVTFRCDPISEHNRLYWYRQTLGQGPEFLTYFQNEAQLEKSRLLSDRFSAERPKGSFSTLEIQRTEQGDSAMYLCASTGGQGASYEQYFGPGTRLTVT.